This T cell receptor beta chain is drawn from a study of blood T cell repertoires in COVID-19 (dated by TCRdb to the early 2020s). In the study overall: The collaborator samples originated in the United States, Italy and Spain and spanned the acute and convalescent phases of COVID-19. The material from the prospective study consisted of cDNA or gDNA derived from T cells, B-cell-depleted T cells, or PBMCs. Subjects who had been exposed to COVID-19, were actively infected with it, or had recovered from it provided the deeply sampled blood TCRbeta repertoires that made up the dataset. The repertoires were released in a freely available public database intended as a resource for research on the immune response to SARS-CoV-2. Samples came from the ongoing ImmuneRACE study (first 160 participants) plus 1,254 subjects from 6 global collaborators. The sample metadata nearly always contained a de-identified subject ID, COVID-19 status, age in years and sex. Where HLA class I and class II types were available, the types were taken from metadata supplied by the sample provider, not from assay-based typing.

In the prospective study, participants were about 18 to 100 years old, resided in under 30 geographic areas of the United States, and were enrolled through a virtual design. Cohort assignment in the prospective study relied on participant-reported clinical history from a screening survey and a study questionnaire. Recovered participants in ImmuneRACE Cohort 3 were defined as having two consecutive negative NP/OP PCR tests, clearance from a healthcare professional, or resolution of symptoms. In the prospective study, mobile phlebotomists collected whole blood, serum and a nasopharyngeal or oropharyngeal swab from each participant. Additional blood draws and questionnaires over an approximately two-month period could optionally be provided by prospective study participants. Before DNA extraction, blood samples from the prospective study were shipped at room temperature or frozen. TCRbeta CDR3 regions were amplified from genomic DNA using the immunoSEQ Assay, a bias-controlled multiplex PCR. Turning to the authors' computational methods: The number of nucleated cells in each sample was estimated from the amplification of reference gene primers within the assay. Sequence reads were collapsed and filtered to measure the absolute abundance of every unique TCRbeta CDR3 rearrangement. For each sample, productive Simpson clonality was calculated by taking the square root of Simpson's diversity index across productive rearrangements. TCRdb carries this immuneACCESS record with in-frame sequences only. Its versions omit some clonotypes, under half of them owing to an unresolved V gene in the studies checked, with the rest unexplained. V and J calls and clone size are copied from that table; D and trimming were computed from the DNA. The sample table records fewer than 500,000 clones; 87% of these occur just once. Approximately 1.2% of the sample is taken by the ten largest.

Worth noting for this clone: The clone's antigen remains unknown. No base qualities exist here, and no much larger clone lies one base off it.

What the work shows at the level of the full study, not this receptor alone: The quantity of clinical and demographic metadata differed by source and by participant and was supplied without curation.

The trim is 0 bases for V and 13 bases for J, with a gap of 14 bases between the germline ends. The CDR3 numbers 13 residues from cysteine through phenylalanine. The read is trimmed to its CDR3 DNA, 39 bases read in frame from base 1. CDR1 and CDR2 are read off the germline V gene as SGDLS and YYNGEE. This receptor was identified in a man younger than 45 who had recovered from COVID-19. This chain joins TRBV9 to TRBJ2-1; a tentative D call is TRBD1 (6 bases match). Sequenced input: PBMCs or T cells enriched from blood (not recorded which). The DNA sequence is given as TGTGCCAGCAGCGTAGGACCACAGGGATCCCAGTTCTTC. Its product reads: CASSVGPQGSQFF.